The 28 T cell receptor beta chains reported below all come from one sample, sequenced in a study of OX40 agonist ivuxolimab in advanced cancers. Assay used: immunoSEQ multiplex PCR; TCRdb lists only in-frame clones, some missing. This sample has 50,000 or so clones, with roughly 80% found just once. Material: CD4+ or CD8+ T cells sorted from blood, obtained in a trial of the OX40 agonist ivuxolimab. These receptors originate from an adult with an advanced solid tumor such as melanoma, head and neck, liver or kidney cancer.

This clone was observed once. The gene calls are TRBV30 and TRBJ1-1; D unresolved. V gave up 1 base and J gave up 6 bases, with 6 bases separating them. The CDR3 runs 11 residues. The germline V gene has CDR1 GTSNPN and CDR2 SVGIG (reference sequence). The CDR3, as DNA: TGTGCCTGGAGTGATCGATCTGAAGCTTTCTTT. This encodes CAWSDRSEAFF.

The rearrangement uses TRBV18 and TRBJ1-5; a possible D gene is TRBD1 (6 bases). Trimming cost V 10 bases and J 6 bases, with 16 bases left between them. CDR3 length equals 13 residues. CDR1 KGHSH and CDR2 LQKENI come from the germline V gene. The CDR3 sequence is CATLQGYGQPQHF. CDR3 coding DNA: TGTGCCACACTGCAGGGGTATGGTCAGCCCCAGCATTTT.

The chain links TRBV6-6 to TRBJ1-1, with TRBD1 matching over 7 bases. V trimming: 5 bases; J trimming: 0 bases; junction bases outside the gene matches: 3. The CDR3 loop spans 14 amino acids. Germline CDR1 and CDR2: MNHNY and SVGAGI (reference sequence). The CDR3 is CASSKQGLNTEAFF. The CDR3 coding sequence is TGTGCCAGCAGTAAACAGGGGCTGAACACTGAAGCTTTCTTT.

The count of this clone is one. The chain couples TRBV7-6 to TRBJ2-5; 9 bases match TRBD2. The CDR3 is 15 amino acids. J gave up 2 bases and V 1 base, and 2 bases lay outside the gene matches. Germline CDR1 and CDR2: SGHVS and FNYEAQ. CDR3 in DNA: TGTGCCAGCAGCTTAGGGACTAGCGATCAAGAGACCCAGTACTTC. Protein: CASSLGTSDQETQYF.

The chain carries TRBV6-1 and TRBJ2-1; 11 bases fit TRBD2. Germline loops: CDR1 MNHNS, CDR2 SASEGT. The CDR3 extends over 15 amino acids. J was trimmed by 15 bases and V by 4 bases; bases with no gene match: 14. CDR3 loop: CASSVLLAGGLPPFF. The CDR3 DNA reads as TGTGCCAGCAGTGTCCTTCTAGCGGGAGGTTTACCCCCGTTCTTC.

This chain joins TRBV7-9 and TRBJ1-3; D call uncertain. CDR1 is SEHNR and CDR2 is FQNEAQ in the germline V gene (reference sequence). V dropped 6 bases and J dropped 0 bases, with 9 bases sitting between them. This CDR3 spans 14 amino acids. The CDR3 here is CASSRGNSGNTIYF. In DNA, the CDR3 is TGTGCCAGCAGTCGGGGAAACTCTGGAAACACCATATATTTT.

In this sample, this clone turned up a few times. The CDR3 DNA reads as TGCGCCAGCAGCCGCCGCGACAGGGACTATGGCTACACCTTC. It yields the protein CASSRRDRDYGYTF. This sequence joins TRBV4-1 and TRBJ1-2, with 7 bases lining up with TRBD1. The CDR3 spans 14 residues. V was pared by 4 bases and J by 3 bases, with 5 bases of the junction left unmatched. In germline, CDR1 is MGHRA, CDR2 YSYEKL.

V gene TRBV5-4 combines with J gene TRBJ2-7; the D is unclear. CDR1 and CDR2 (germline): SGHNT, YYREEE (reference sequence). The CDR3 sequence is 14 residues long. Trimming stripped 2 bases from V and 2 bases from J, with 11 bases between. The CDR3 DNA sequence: TGTGCCAGCAGCTTATTACAACTTCCCTACGAGCAGTACTTC. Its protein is CASSLLQLPYEQYF.

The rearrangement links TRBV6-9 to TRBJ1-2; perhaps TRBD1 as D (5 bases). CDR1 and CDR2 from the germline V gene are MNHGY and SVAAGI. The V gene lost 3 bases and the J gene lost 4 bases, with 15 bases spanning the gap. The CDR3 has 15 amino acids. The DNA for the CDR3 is TGTGCCAGCAGTTACAAAGCAGGGACGGGCTATGGCTACACCTTC. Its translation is CASSYKAGTGYGYTF.

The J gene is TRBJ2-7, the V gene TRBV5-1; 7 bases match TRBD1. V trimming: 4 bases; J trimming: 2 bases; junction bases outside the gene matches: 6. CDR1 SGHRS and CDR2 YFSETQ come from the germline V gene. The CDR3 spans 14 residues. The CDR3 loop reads CASSMTGRPYEQYF. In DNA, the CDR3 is TGCGCCAGCAGCATGACAGGGCGGCCCTACGAGCAGTACTTC.

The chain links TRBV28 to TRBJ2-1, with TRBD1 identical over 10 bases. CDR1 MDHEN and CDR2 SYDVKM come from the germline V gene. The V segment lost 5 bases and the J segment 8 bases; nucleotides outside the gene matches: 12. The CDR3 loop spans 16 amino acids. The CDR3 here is CASSPTGTGAFDEQFF. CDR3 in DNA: TGTGCCAGCAGTCCAACCGGGACAGGGGCTTTCGATGAGCAGTTCTTC.

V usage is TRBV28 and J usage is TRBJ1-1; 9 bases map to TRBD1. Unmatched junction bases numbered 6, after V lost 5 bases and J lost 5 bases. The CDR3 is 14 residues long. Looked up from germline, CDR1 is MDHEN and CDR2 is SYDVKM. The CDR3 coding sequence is TGTGCCAGCAGTCTGGGACAGGGTTTAACTGAAGCTTTCTTT. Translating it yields CASSLGQGLTEAFF.

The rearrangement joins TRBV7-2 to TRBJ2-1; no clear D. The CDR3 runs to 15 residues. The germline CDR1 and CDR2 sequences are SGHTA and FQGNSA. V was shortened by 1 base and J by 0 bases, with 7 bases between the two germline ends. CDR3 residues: CASSLDPSSYNEQFF. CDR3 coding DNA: TGTGCCAGCAGCTTAGATCCGAGCTCCTACAATGAGCAGTTCTTC.

The CDR3 spells CASSVNPGLAGGTDTQYF. In DNA form, the CDR3 reads TGTGCCAGCAGCGTAAACCCGGGACTAGCGGGGGGCACAGATACGCAGTATTTT. This chain uses TRBV9 with TRBJ2-3; 14 nucleotides align to TRBD2. CDR1 is SGDLS, CDR2 YYNGEE, per germline. The CDR3 extends over 18 amino acids. The junction had 5 bases not matched to a gene; V was cut back by 1 base and J by 1 base.

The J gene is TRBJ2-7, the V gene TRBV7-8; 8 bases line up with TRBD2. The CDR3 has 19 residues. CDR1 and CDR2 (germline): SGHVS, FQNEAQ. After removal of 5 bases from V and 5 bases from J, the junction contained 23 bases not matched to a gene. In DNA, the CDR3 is TGTGCCAGCAGCCCTGGGGGGGCTTTGAGCGGGAGAGGCCGGAACGAGCAGTACTTC. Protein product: CASSPGGALSGRGRNEQYF.

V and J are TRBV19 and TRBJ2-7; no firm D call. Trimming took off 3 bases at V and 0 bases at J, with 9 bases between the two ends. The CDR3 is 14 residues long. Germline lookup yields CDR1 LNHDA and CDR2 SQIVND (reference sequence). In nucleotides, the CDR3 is TGTGCCAGTAGTATCGACGGCCGCTCCTACGAGCAGTACTTC. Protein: CASSIDGRSYEQYF.

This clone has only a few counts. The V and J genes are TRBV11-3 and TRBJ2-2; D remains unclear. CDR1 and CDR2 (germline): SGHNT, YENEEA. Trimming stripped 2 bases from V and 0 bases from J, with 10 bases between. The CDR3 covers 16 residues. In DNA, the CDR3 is TGTGCCAGCAGCTTAAACATTCAATCGAACACCGGGGAGCTGTTTTTT. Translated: CASSLNIQSNTGELFF.

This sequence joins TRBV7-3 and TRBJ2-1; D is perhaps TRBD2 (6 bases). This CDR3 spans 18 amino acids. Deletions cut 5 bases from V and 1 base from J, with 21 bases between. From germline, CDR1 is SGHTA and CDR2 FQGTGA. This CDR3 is CASSLPAGPLASYNEQFF. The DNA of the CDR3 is TGTGCCAGCAGCCTACCAGCGGGCCCGCTAGCATCCTACAATGAGCAGTTCTTC.

CDR3 amino acids: CASRSSNSPGELFF. CDR3 bases: TGTGCCAGCAGATCATCGAACTCCCCCGGGGAGCTGTTTTTT. V is TRBV28 and J is TRBJ2-2, with no clear D. CDR3 length: 14 residues. Germline CDR1 MDHEN, CDR2 SYDVKM. V lost 6 bases and J lost 6, with 14 bases in between. The full variable domain, in which reference TRBV28 and TRBJ2-2 provide the parts outside the CDR3, is DVKVTQSSRYLVKRTGEKVFLECVQDMDHENMFWYRQDPGLGLRLIYFSYDVKMKEKGDIPEGYSVSREKKERFSLILESASTNQTSMYLCASRSSNSPGELFFGEGSRLTVL.

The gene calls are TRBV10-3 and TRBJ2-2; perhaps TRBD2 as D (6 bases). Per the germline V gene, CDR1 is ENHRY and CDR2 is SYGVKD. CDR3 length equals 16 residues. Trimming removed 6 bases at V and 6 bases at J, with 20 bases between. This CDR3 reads CAISPMPGVFAGELFF. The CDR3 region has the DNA TGTGCCATCAGCCCAATGCCGGGAGTCTTTGCCGGGGAGCTGTTTTTT.

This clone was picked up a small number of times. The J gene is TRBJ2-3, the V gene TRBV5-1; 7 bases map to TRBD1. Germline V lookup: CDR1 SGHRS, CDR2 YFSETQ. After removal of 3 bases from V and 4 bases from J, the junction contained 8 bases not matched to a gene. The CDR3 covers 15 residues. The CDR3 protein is CASSSMTGNADTQYF. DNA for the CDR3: TGCGCCAGCAGCTCCATGACAGGGAACGCAGATACGCAGTATTTT.

The CDR3 region is CASRPQGRETQYF. The CDR3 coding sequence is TGTGCCAGCAGACCACAGGGGCGTGAGACCCAGTACTTC. J is TRBJ2-5 and V is TRBV11-2, with 7 bases identical to TRBD1. The ends lost 6 bases at V and 5 bases at J; junction bases unmatched: 6. Germline V gene sequence: CDR1 SGHAT, CDR2 FQNNGV. CDR3 size: 13 residues.

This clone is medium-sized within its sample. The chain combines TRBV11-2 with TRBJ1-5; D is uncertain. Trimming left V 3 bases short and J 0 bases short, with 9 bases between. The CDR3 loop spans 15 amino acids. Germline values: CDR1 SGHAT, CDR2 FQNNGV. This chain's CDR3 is CASSLNGNSNQPQHF. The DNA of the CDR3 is TGTGCCAGCAGCTTGAATGGAAATAGCAATCAGCCCCAGCATTTT.

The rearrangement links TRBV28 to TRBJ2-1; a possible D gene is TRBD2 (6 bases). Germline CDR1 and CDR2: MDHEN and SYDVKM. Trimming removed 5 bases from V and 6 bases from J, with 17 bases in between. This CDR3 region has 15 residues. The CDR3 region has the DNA TGTGCCAGCAGTCCCCCCGCGGGAATGAGCAATGAGCAGTTCTTC. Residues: CASSPPAGMSNEQFF.

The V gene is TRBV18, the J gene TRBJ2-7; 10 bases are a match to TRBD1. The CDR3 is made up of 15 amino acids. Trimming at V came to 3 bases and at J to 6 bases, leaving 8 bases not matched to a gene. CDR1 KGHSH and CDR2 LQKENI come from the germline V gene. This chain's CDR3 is CASSPLGQGLIEQYF. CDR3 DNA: TGTGCCAGCTCACCTTTGGGACAGGGGTTGATCGAGCAGTACTTC.

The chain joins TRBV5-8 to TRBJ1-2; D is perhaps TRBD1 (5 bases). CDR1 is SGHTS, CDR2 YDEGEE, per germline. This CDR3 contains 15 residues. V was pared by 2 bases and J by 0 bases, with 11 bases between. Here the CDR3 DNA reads TGTGCCAGCAGCTTAACAGGAGTAGCTAACTATGGCTACACCTTC. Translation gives CASSLTGVANYGYTF.

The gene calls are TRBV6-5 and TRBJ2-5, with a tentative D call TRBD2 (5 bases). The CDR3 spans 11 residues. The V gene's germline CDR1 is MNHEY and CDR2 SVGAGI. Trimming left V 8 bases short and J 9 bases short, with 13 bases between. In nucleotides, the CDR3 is TGTGCCAGCTTTGGGTGGGGAGCCCAGTACTTC. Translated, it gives CASFGWGAQYF.

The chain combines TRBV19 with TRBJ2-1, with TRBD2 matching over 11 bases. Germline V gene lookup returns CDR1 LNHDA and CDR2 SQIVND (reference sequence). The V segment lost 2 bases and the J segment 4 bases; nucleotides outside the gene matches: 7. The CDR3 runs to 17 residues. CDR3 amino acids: CASSIRLAGGSYNEQFF. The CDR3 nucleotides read TGTGCCAGTAGTATACGGCTAGCGGGAGGATCTTACAATGAGCAGTTCTTC.